The next 24 T cell receptor beta chains were all read from a single sample in a study of blood T cell repertoires in COVID-19. Some clones are missing from TCRdb's copy, which holds only in-frame ones; the method was immunoSEQ multiplex PCR. Of tens of thousands of clones listed, 88% are singletons. Material for sequencing was peripheral blood. The receptors stem from a human donor in a cohort sampled during active COVID-19.

The V and J genes are TRBV2 and TRBJ2-2; D unresolved. Germline CDR1 SNHLY, CDR2 FYNNEI. CDR3 length: 15 amino acids. Trimming removed 5 bases from V and 4 bases from J, with 14 bases in between. CDR3 loop: CASSPLRPSTGELFF. CDR3 DNA sequence: TGTGCCAGCAGTCCACTAAGGCCCTCCACCGGGGAGCTGTTTTTT.

V gene TRBV5-6 combines with J gene TRBJ1-2; a possible D gene is TRBD1 (6 bases). Trimming stripped 6 bases from V and 3 bases from J, with 18 bases between. Germline CDR1 and CDR2: SGHDT and YYEEEE. The CDR3 contains 15 residues. The CDR3 sequence is CASTSVGAGDYGYTF. CDR3 bases: TGTGCCAGCACCTCTGTGGGGGCAGGGGACTATGGCTACACCTTC. The whole variable domain, filled in from reference TRBV5-6 and TRBJ1-2, reads DAGVTQSPTHLIKTRGQQVTLRCSPKSGHDTVSWYQQALGQGPQFIFQYYEEEERQRGNFPDRFSGHQFPNYSSELNVNALLLGDSALYLCASTSVGAGDYGYTFGSGTRLTVV.

This chain uses TRBV6-2 or TRBV6-3 with TRBJ2-7; the match to TRBD2 covers 11 bases. CDR1 is MNHEY and CDR2 is SVGEGT in the germline V gene. The ends lost 2 bases at V and 2 bases at J; junction bases unmatched: 11. The CDR3 runs to 18 residues. For the CDR3, the DNA is TGTGCCAGCAGTTACCCTCGTCCGACTAGCGGGGTTCCCTACGAGCAGTACTTC. This sequence encodes CASSYPRPTSGVPYEQYF.

The V gene is TRBV7-8, the J gene TRBJ2-7; D might be TRBD2 (6 bases). Deletions cut 2 bases from V and 0 bases from J, with 11 bases between. CDR1 and CDR2 (germline): SGHVS, FQNEAQ. The CDR3 is 15 amino acids. The CDR3 DNA follows: TGTGCCAGCAGCTTATATGCGGGACTCTCCTACGAGCAGTACTTC. Residues: CASSLYAGLSYEQYF.

This chain links TRBV7-9 with TRBJ2-1; D is unresolved. Per the germline V gene, CDR1 is SEHNR and CDR2 is FQNEAQ (reference sequence). This CDR3 contains 12 residues. The ends were cut back, 3 bases at V and 8 bases at J, with 8 bases in the middle. The CDR3 loop is CASSLFRDEQFF. CDR3 sequence (DNA): TGTGCCAGCAGCTTGTTTCGGGATGAGCAGTTCTTC.

V is TRBV5-1 and J is TRBJ2-5, with TRBD2 as a possible D gene (5 bases). Germline V gene data show CDR1 as SGHRS and CDR2 as YFSETQ. This CDR3 is built from 12 residues. The ends were cut back, 6 bases at V and 5 bases at J, with 11 bases in the middle. This chain's CDR3 is CASTLGGETQYF. For the CDR3, the DNA is TGCGCCAGCACCCTGGGCGGGGAGACCCAGTACTTC.

The chain couples TRBV7-2 to TRBJ1-1; possibly TRBD1 for D (6 bases). Germline values: CDR1 SGHTA, CDR2 FQGNSA. The CDR3 has 13 residues. V gave up 4 bases and J gave up 1 base, with 7 bases separating them. CDR3: CASSSGQNTEAFF. The CDR3 DNA reads TGTGCCAGCAGCTCGGGACAGAACACTGAAGCTTTCTTT.

J is TRBJ2-3 and V is TRBV11-2; D not certain. Per germline, CDR1 SGHAT and CDR2 FQNNGV. CDR3 length equals 14 residues. Deletions cut 1 base from V and 0 bases from J, with 5 bases between. Here the CDR3 DNA reads TGTGCCAGCAGCTTAGCCCGGAGCACAGATACGCAGTATTTT. Translation gives CASSLARSTDTQYF.

The chain employs TRBV5-1 and TRBJ2-7; maybe TRBD1 (6 bases). Trimming stripped 3 bases from V and 2 bases from J, with 15 bases between. This CDR3 is 15 amino acids long. The germline V gene has CDR1 SGHRS and CDR2 YFSETQ. The CDR3 here is CASSSTGTQPYEQYF. Written as DNA, the CDR3 is TGCGCCAGCAGCTCCACCGGGACACAACCCTACGAGCAGTACTTC.

The chain joins TRBV25-1 to TRBJ1-5, with 8 bases fitting TRBD1. Germline V gene lookup returns CDR1 MGHDK and CDR2 SYGVNS. CDR3 length equals 15 residues. Unmatched junction bases numbered 4, after V lost 1 base and J lost 5 bases. CDR3 region: CASSEFGQGDQPQHF. The CDR3 nucleotides read TGTGCCAGCAGTGAATTCGGACAGGGCGATCAGCCCCAGCATTTT. The full variable domain, its missing parts supplied by reference TRBV25-1 and TRBJ1-5, is EADIYQTPRYLVIGTGKKITLECSQTMGHDKMYWYQQDPGMELHLIHYSYGVNSTEKGDLSSESTVSRIRTEHFPLTLESARPSHTSQYLCASSEFGQGDQPQHFGDGTRLSIL.

This chain uses TRBV2 with TRBJ2-2, with 7 bases identical to TRBD2. V trimming: 8 bases; J trimming: 4 bases; junction bases outside the gene matches: 7. This CDR3 has 14 residues. Per germline, CDR1 SNHLY and CDR2 FYNNEI. CDR3 sequence reads: CASAAGSRTGELFF. The CDR3 DNA sequence: TGTGCCAGCGCAGCGGGGTCTCGCACCGGGGAGCTGTTTTTT.

V and J are TRBV7-2 and TRBJ2-5; 8 bases are a match to TRBD2. The CDR3 has 12 amino acids. Germline-derived CDR1 and CDR2 are SGHTA and FQGNSA. The ends lost 5 bases at V and 5 bases at J; junction bases unmatched: 1. CDR3 protein: CASSREGETQYF. In DNA form, the CDR3 reads TGTGCCAGCAGCCGGGAGGGGGAGACCCAGTACTTC.

The V call is TRBV5-1, the J call TRBJ2-7; a weak D match, TRBD2 (6 bases). The germline V and J ends were trimmed by 4 bases and 6 bases, with 23 bases remaining between them. Germline lookup yields CDR1 SGHRS and CDR2 YFSETQ. This CDR3 has 16 amino acids. The DNA of the CDR3 is TGCGCCAGCAGCGATCGTTCCGGGACTGAGGGCTCCGAGCAGTACTTC. Its protein is CASSDRSGTEGSEQYF.

This chain connects TRBV3-1 (or the pseudogene TRBV3-2) to TRBJ2-1; 7 bases are a match to TRBD1. This CDR3 spans 15 amino acids. Germline CDR1 LGHDT, CDR2 YNNKEL (reference sequence). The ends lost 3 bases at V and 1 base at J; junction bases unmatched: 3. CDR3 in amino acids: CASSQQTGSYNEQFF. DNA for the CDR3: TGTGCCAGCAGCCAGCAGACAGGGTCCTACAATGAGCAGTTCTTC.

V and J are TRBV19 and TRBJ1-4; no definite D call. V lost 5 bases to trimming and J lost 2 bases, with 18 bases between them. The CDR3 has 17 amino acids. Germline CDR1 and CDR2: LNHDA and SQIVND (reference sequence). The CDR3 DNA follows: TGTGCCAGTAGTTATTCCCGCCAAGCCGTGACTAATGAAAAACTGTTTTTT. Its protein is CASSYSRQAVTNEKLFF. Combining the CDR3 with reference TRBV19 and TRBJ1-4 gives the whole variable domain DGGITQSPKYLFRKEGQNVTLSCEQNLNHDAMYWYRQDPGQGLRLIYYSQIVNDFQKGDIAEGYSVSREKKESFPLTVTSAQKNPTAFYLCASSYSRQAVTNEKLFFGSGTQLSVL.

This clone appeared once. At one end, the junction sequence differs from germline, possibly due to a read error. The CDR3 loop is CATSESGTSVVREHFF. The CDR3 DNA follows: TGTGCCACCAGTGAATCCGGGACTAGCGTGGTACGTGAGCATTTCTTC. The chain joins TRBV24-1 to TRBJ2-1; 10 bases are shared with TRBD2. The CDR3 consists of 16 residues. Germline V gene lookup returns CDR1 KGHDR and CDR2 SFDVKD.

CDR3: CASSLSAGIGEKLFF. CDR3 nucleotides: TGTGCCAGCAGCTTATCAGCGGGGATAGGAGAAAAACTGTTTTTT. The chain couples TRBV7-9 to TRBJ1-4; the D is unclear. Between the trimmed V and J ends, which lost 2 bases and 8 bases, there was a span of 15 bases. CDR1 and CDR2 (germline): SEHNR, FQNEAQ (reference sequence). This CDR3 is 15 amino acids long.

This rearrangement joins TRBV30 to TRBJ1-2; D is possibly TRBD1 (6 bases). V was cut by 5 bases and J by 2 bases, with 9 bases left in between. Germline CDR1 is GTSNPN and CDR2 is SVGIG (reference sequence). The CDR3 has 12 amino acids. The CDR3 nucleotides read TGTGCCTGGTCCACAGGGAACTATGGCTACACCTTC. Its protein is CAWSTGNYGYTF.

This rearrangement joins TRBV4-1 to TRBJ2-1; the match to TRBD1 covers 7 bases. From germline, CDR1 is MGHRA and CDR2 YSYEKL. V dropped 2 bases and J dropped 4; count of bases not matched to a gene: 5. This CDR3 is built from 15 residues. DNA for the CDR3: TGCGCCAGCAGCCAATCCACAGGGGAGTACAATGAGCAGTTCTTC. Amino acids: CASSQSTGEYNEQFF.

This chain links TRBV27 with TRBJ2-7; 10 nucleotides match TRBD1. Per germline, CDR1 MNHEY and CDR2 SMNVEV (reference sequence). This CDR3 has 14 amino acids. The V and J ends lost 5 bases and 6 bases, in that order; junction bases with no gene match: 7. CDR3 region: CASSPGQGRFEQYF. The DNA of the CDR3 is TGTGCCAGCAGTCCGGGACAGGGGAGGTTCGAGCAGTACTTC.

This chain links TRBV5-4 with TRBJ2-5; D unresolved. This CDR3 has 12 amino acids. Between the trimmed V and J ends, which lost 0 bases and 5 bases, there was a span of 5 bases. Germline V gene sequence: CDR1 SGHNT, CDR2 YYREEE (reference sequence). The CDR3 protein is CASSLGAETQYF. The CDR3 DNA is TGTGCCAGCAGCTTGGGAGCGGAGACCCAGTACTTC.

This chain connects TRBV5-4 to TRBJ1-5; D is perhaps TRBD1 (5 bases). Germline-derived CDR1 and CDR2 are SGHNT and YYREEE (reference sequence). The V end lost 3 bases, the J end lost 1 base, and 11 bases lay between the germline ends. The CDR3 contains 15 residues. CDR3 protein: CASSYGGGSNQPQHF. DNA for the CDR3: TGTGCCAGCAGCTACGGGGGGGGGAGCAATCAGCCCCAGCATTTT.

The chain employs TRBV5-4 and TRBJ2-5; 12 bases are shared with TRBD2. Per the germline V gene, CDR1 is SGHNT and CDR2 is YYREEE (reference sequence). The CDR3 is 17 residues long. With V trimmed by 0 bases and J by 3 bases, 6 bases remained unmatched. CDR3 bases: TGTGCCAGCAGCTTGGGTCCACTAGCGGGGGGAAAAGAGACCCAGTACTTC. Translated: CASSLGPLAGGKETQYF.

The chain couples TRBV10-1 to TRBJ2-1; perhaps TRBD1 as D (6 bases). CDR1 is WNHNN and CDR2 is SYGVQD in the germline V gene (reference sequence). The length of the CDR3 is 15 residues. The germline V and J ends were trimmed by 6 bases and 4 bases, with 16 bases remaining between them. The CDR3 DNA reads TGCGCCAGCAGCCGCAGGGGCCCCGAGTACAATGAGCAGTTCTTC. This sequence encodes CASSRRGPEYNEQFF.